The sequence of this TCR beta chain was determined in a study of cytomegalovirus exposure and HLA in healthy donors. As for the donors, each was a healthy bone marrow donor. Study conclusions and caveats: The HLA-A and HLA-B alleles of most subjects were reportedly predicted accurately from TCR beta sequences. In a later analysis, at a false discovery rate of 0.05, about 17,000 TCR beta sequences matched HLA alleles.

This PCR relied on a set of 60 Vbeta primers and 13 Jbeta primers. Authors' data handling: Later work found 74 million or so unique TCR beta chains, with approximately 12 million shared. Some clones are missing from TCRdb's copy, which holds only in-frame ones; the method was immunoSEQ multiplex PCR. V, J and clone size derive from that table, while D and trimming were established from the DNA sequence. The sample includes approximately 140,000 clones, about 79% of them seen just once. This CDR3 comprises 14 residues. Looked up from germline, CDR1 is ENHRY and CDR2 is SYGVKD. V lost 4 bases to trimming and J lost 2 bases; unmatched junction nucleotides: 1. Comment on this clone: Its antigen remains unknown.

The V gene is TRBV10-3, the J gene TRBJ2-2; 7 bases align to TRBD2. The sequenced material came from PBMCs. This receptor was taken from a male donor in good health and CMV-seronegative. The CDR3 reads CAISASGNTGELFF. CDR3 coding DNA: TGTGCCATCAGTGCTAGCGGAAACACCGGGGAGCTGTTTTTT.